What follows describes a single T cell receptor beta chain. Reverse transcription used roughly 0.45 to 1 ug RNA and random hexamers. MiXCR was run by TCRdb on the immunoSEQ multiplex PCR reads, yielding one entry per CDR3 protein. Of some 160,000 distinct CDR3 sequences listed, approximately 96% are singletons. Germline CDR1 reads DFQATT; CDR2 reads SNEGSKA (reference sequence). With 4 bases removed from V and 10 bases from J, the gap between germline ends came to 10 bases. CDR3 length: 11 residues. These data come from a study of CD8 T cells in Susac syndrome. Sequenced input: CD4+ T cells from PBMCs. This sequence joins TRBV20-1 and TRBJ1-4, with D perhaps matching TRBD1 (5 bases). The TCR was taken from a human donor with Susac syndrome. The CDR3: CSAIRDAKLFF. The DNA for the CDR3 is TGCAGTGCTATCAGGGATGCAAAACTGTTTTTT.